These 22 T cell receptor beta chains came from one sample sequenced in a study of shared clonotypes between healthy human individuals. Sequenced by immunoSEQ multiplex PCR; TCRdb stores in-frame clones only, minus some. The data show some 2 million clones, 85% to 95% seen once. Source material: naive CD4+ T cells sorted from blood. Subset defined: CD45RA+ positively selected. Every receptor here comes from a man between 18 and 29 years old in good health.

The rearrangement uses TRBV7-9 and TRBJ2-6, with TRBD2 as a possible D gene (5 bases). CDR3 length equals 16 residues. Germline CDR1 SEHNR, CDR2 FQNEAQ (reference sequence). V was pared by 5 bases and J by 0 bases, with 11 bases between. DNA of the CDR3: TGTGCCAGCAGCAGAACTAGGGACTCTGGGGCCAACGTCCTGACTTTC. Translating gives CASSRTRDSGANVLTF.

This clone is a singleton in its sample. CDR3 amino acids: CASRPGQSGNTIYF. Here the CDR3 DNA reads TGTGCCAGCAGACCGGGACAGTCTGGAAACACCATATATTTT. This chain links TRBV28 with TRBJ1-3, with 7 bases that match TRBD1. Unmatched junction bases numbered 3, after V lost 6 bases and J lost 1 base. The germline gives CDR1 MDHEN, CDR2 SYDVKM. The CDR3 spans 14 residues. The full variable domain, its missing parts supplied by reference TRBV28 and TRBJ1-3, is DVKVTQSSRYLVKRTGEKVFLECVQDMDHENMFWYRQDPGLGLRLIYFSYDVKMKEKGDIPEGYSVSREKKERFSLILESASTNQTSMYLCASRPGQSGNTIYFGEGSWLTVV.

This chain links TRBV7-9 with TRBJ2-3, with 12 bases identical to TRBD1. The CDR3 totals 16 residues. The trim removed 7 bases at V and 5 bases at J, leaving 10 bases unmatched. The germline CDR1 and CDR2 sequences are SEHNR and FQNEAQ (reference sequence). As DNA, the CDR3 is TGTGCCAGCACCATGGGACAGGGGGCGCAGAGAGATACGCAGTATTTT. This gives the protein CASTMGQGAQRDTQYF.

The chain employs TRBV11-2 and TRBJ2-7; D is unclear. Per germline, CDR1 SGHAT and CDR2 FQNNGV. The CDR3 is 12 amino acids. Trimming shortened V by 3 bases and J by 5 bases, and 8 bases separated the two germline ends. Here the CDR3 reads CASSFLPDEQYF. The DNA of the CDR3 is TGTGCCAGCAGCTTTCTTCCGGACGAGCAGTACTTC.

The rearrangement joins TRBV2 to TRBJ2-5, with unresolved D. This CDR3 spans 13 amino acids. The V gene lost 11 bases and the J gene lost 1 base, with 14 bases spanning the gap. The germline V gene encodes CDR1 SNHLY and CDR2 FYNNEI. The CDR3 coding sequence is TGTGCCTCCAAGAAGGGATCCCAAGAGACCCAGTACTTC. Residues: CASKKGSQETQYF.

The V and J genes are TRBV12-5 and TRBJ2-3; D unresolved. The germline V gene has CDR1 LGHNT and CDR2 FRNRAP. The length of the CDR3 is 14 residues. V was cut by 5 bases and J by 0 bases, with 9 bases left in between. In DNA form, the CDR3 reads TGTGCTAGTGGTGGCTTCGGAAGCACAGATACGCAGTATTTT. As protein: CASGGFGSTDTQYF.

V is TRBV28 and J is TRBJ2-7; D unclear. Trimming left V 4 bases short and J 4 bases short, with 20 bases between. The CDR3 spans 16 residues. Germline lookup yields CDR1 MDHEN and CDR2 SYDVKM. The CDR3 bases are TGTGCCAGCAGTTCTAACGACCTGACTCAAAGATACGAGCAGTACTTC. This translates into CASSSNDLTQRYEQYF. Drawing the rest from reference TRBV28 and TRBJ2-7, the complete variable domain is DVKVTQSSRYLVKRTGEKVFLECVQDMDHENMFWYRQDPGLGLRLIYFSYDVKMKEKGDIPEGYSVSREKKERFSLILESASTNQTSMYLCASSSNDLTQRYEQYFGPGTRLTVT.

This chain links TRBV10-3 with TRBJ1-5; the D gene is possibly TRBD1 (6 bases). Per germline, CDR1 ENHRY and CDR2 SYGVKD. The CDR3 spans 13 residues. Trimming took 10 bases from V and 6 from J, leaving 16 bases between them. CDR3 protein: CATQGGGSQPQHF. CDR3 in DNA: TGTGCCACCCAGGGAGGGGGGAGTCAGCCCCAGCATTTT.

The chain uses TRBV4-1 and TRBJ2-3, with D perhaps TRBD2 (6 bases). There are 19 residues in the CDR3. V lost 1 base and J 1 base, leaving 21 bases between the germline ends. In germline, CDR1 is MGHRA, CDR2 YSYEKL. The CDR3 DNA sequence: TGCGCCAGCAGCCAAGGGGTTTTCAGGAGGGAGCGGGGCACAGATACGCAGTATTTT. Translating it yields CASSQGVFRRERGTDTQYF.

As DNA, the CDR3 is TGTGCCAGCAGTGAATCCGGTTCCCGCGCCGGGGAGCTGTTTTTT. This gives the protein CASSESGSRAGELFF. The rearrangement links TRBV25-1 to TRBJ2-2; no definite D call. CDR1 MGHDK and CDR2 SYGVNS come from the germline V gene. V was shortened by 1 base and J by 6 bases, with 12 bases between the two germline ends. This CDR3 contains 15 residues.

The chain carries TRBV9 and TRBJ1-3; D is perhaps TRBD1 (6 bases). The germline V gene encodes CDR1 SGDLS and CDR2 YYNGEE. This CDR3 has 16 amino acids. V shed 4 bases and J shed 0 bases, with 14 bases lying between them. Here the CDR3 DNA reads TGTGCCAGCAGCCCCCATGGGGGCAACTCTGGAAACACCATATATTTT. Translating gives CASSPHGGNSGNTIYF.

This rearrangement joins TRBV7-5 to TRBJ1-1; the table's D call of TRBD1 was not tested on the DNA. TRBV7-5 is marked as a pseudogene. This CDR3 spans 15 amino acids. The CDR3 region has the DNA TGTGCCAGAAGTCGACCCGGACAGGTTAACACTGAAGCTTTCTTT. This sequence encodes CARSRPGQVNTEAFF.

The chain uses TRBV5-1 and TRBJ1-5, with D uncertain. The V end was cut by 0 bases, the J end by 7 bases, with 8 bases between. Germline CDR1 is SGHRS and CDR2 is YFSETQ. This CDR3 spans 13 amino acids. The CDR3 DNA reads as TGCGCCAGCAGCTTGGGGACGGAGCAGCCCCAGCATTTT. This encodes CASSLGTEQPQHF.

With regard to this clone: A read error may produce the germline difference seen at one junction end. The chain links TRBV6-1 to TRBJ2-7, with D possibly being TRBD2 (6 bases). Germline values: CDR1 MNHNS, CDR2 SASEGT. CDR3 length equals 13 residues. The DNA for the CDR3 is TGTGCCAGCAACTTGAGGGACTCCAACGAGCAGTACTTC. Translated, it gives CASNLRDSNEQYF.

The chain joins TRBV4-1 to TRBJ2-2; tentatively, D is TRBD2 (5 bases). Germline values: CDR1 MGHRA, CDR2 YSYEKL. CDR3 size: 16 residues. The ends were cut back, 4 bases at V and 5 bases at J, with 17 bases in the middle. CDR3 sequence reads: CASSLEGGRATGELFF. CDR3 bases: TGCGCCAGCAGCCTTGAAGGAGGACGTGCGACCGGGGAGCTGTTTTTT.

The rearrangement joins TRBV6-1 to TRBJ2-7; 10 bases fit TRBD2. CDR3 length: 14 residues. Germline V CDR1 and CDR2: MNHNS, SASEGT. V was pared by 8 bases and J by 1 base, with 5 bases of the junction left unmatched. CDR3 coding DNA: TGTGCCAGCGAGATAGCGGGGGGTTCCTACGAGCAGTACTTC. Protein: CASEIAGGSYEQYF.

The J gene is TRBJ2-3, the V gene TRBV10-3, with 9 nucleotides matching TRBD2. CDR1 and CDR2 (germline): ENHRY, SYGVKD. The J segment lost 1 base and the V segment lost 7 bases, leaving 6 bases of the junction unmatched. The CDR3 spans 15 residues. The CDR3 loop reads CAITAAGGGTDTQYF. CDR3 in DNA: TGTGCCATCACGGCGGCGGGAGGGGGCACAGATACGCAGTATTTT.

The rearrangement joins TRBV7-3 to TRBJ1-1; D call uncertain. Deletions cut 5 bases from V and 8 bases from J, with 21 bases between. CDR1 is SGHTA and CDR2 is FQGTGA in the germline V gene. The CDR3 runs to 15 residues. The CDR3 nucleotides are TGTGCCAGCAGCCCGGGTCAGATCGGTTTTGGGGAAGCTTTCTTT. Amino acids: CASSPGQIGFGEAFF.

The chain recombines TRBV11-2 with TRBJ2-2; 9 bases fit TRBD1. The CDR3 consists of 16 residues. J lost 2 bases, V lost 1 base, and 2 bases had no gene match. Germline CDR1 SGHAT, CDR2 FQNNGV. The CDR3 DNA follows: TGTGCCAGCAGCTTAGGGACAGGGGTAAACACCGGGGAGCTGTTTTTT. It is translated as CASSLGTGVNTGELFF.

CDR3 loop: CASRSYVSNYGYTF. CDR3 coding DNA: TGTGCCAGCAGAAGTTACGTTTCAAACTATGGCTACACCTTC. This sequence joins TRBV7-9 and TRBJ1-2, with no clear D. V lost 6 bases and J 2 bases, leaving 13 bases between the germline ends. The CDR3 length is 14 residues. Germline-derived CDR1 and CDR2 are SEHNR and FQNEAQ (reference sequence).

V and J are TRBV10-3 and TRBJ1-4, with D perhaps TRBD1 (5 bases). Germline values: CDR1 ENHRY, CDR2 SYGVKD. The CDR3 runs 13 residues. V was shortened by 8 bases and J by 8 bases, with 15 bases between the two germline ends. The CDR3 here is CAIGQGLGEKLFF. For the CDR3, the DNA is TGTGCCATCGGACAAGGACTCGGAGAAAAACTGTTTTTT.

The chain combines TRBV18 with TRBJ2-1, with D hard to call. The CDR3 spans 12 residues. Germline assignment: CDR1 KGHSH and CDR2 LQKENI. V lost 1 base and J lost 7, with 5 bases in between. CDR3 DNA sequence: TGTGCCAGCTCACCACAGCGAAATGAGCAGTTCTTC. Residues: CASSPQRNEQFF. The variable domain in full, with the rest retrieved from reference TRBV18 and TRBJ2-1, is NAGVMQNPRHLVRRRGQEARLRCSPMKGHSHVYWYRQLPEEGLKFMVYLQKENIIDESGMPKERFSAEFPKEGPSILRIQQVVRGDSAAYFCASSPQRNEQFFGPGTRLTVL.